The present T cell receptor beta chain was sequenced within a study of response to subunit inactivated influenza vaccine. Study observations and caveats: T cells newly recruited by each seasonal influenza vaccination are few, the authors suggested.

TCRdb reprocessed the RT-PCR reads via MiXCR and lists one record per CDR3 protein. The table shows about 650,000 distinct CDR3 sequences, with approximately 15% occurring only once. This clonotype has at least ten counts. The antigen is undetermined. Sequenced material: PBMCs from blood, taken 11 to 12 days after vaccination. This receptor was identified in a man between 50 and 59 years old who received an inactivated influenza vaccine.

The CDR3 DNA is TGCAGTGCTAGGGGCAGGGTAGCTCTCGGCTACACCTTC. Protein product: CSARGRVALGYTF. The chain is built from TRBV20-1 and TRBJ1-2; the D gene is possibly TRBD1 (5 bases). The CDR3 is 13 amino acids. Germline V CDR1 and CDR2: DFQATT, SNEGSKA (reference sequence). Trimming shortened V by 3 bases and J by 8 bases, and 16 bases separated the two germline ends.